This T cell receptor (beta chain) was sequenced in a study of regulatory T cells in long-lasting Graves disease. Study-level results: There was favoring of TRBV28, TRBJ1-2 and TRBJ2-5 in persistent disease. Among the persistent patients, 2,741 public clonotypes were shared, more than the approximately 960 shared among new patients.

Time point indicated: newly diagnosed GD, antithyroid drugs for less than 3 months. The authors made the TCR library using RNA they extracted from PBMCs. From an endocrinology department in Xi'an, China, came the patients. There are many counts of this clonotype. Its target is not known. CDR3-region Arm-PCR and iRepertoire HTBI primers produced the TCR beta libraries. TCRdb independently ran MiXCR on the multiplex PCR reads; one entry per CDR3 protein. The sample has around 320,000 distinct CDR3 sequences, approximately 15% seen once. In germline, CDR1 is KGHDR, CDR2 SFDVKD. V dropped 12 bases and J dropped 1 base, with 15 bases sitting between them. This CDR3 has 14 amino acids. The sample also formed part of further work on T cells in Graves' hyperthyroidism and ophthalmopathy. From that second work: Patients having uncontrolled infection, another autoimmune disease, pregnancy or lactation were not included.

This sequence originates from a man in his forties with Graves disease. The specimen comprised peripheral blood mononuclear cells (PBMCs), sampled at new diagnosis, from a patient treated with antithyroid drugs. The chain carries TRBV24-1 and TRBJ1-5; D ambiguous. Here the CDR3 reads CAPKEWGSNQPQHF. The DNA of the CDR3 is TGTGCCCCCAAAGAGTGGGGAAGCAATCAGCCCCAGCATTTT.